This record looks at one TCR beta chain sequence and its context. Data came from immunoSEQ multiplex PCR; TCRdb stores just in-frame clones and leaves some out. The sample records tens of thousands of clones, 80% to 95% being singletons. The sample originates from a study of T cell changes during pregnancy in multiple sclerosis. Germline CDR1 reads KGHSH; CDR2 reads LQKENI. This CDR3 comprises 15 residues. Trimming took 0 bases from V and 1 from J, leaving 9 bases between them. The sequence came from a female donor with multiple sclerosis, enrolled in a pregnancy study. This specimen was CD4+ T cells from peripheral blood mononuclear cells, taken in the third trimester of pregnancy. The chain recombines TRBV18 with TRBJ1-1; D ambiguous. CDR3 region: CASSPPAQENTEAFF. In nucleotides, the CDR3 is TGTGCCAGCTCACCACCAGCCCAGGAGAACACTGAAGCTTTCTTT.